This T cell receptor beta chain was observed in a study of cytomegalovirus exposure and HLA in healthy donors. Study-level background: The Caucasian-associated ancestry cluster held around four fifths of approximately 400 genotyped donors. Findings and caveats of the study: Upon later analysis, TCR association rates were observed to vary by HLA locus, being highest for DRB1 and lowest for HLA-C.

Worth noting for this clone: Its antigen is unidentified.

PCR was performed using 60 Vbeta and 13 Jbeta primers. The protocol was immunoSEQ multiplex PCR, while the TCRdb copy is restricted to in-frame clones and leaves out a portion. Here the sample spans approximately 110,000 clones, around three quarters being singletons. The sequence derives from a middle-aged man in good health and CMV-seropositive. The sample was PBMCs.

CDR3 in amino acids: CASSLDEGGPWETQYF. The CDR3 DNA reads as TGCGCCAGCAGCTTGGATGAGGGGGGGCCTTGGGAGACCCAGTACTTC. The chain has TRBV5-1 and TRBJ2-5, with D perhaps TRBD2 (7 bases). Germline V gives CDR1 SGHRS, CDR2 YFSETQ. The CDR3 spans 16 residues. V lost 0 bases to trimming and J lost 5 bases, with 17 bases between them.